One sample yielded the 5 T cell receptor beta chains listed below, sequenced in a study of early T cells in non-severe SARS-CoV-2 infection. In TCRdb, the 5' RACE reads were re-called with MiXCR into one record per CDR3 protein. The sample yields just under 45,000 distinct CDR3 sequences, 11% seen once. Sample: whole blood. Receptor source: an adult who was a healthcare worker with PCR-confirmed SARS-CoV-2 infection or an uninfected control (not recorded which).

This clonotype has a handful of counts. This chain links TRBV20-1 with TRBJ2-5; D gene uncertain. Germline V CDR1 and CDR2: DFQATT, SNEGSKA (reference sequence). Trimming removed 1 base at V and 5 bases at J, with 11 bases between. This CDR3 is 13 amino acids long. CDR3 loop: CSARVPASETQYF. CDR3 in DNA: TGCAGTGCTAGAGTGCCCGCCTCCGAGACCCAGTACTTC.

The genes are TRBV20-1 and TRBJ2-5; D gene uncertain. There are 11 residues in the CDR3. V lost 3 bases and J lost 3, with 5 bases in between. Germline CDR1 reads DFQATT; CDR2 reads SNEGSKA (reference sequence). The CDR3 sequence: CSASSEETQYF. The CDR3 DNA sequence: TGCAGTGCTAGTTCCGAAGAGACCCAGTACTTC.

This clonotype showed up just a few times. This CDR3 is CASSSRDNAQETQYF. Here the CDR3 DNA reads TGTGCCAGCAGCTCCCGGGACAACGCCCAAGAGACCCAGTACTTC. The rearrangement joins TRBV7-6 to TRBJ2-5; weak D call: TRBD1 (6 bases). Trimming left V 4 bases short and J 1 base short, with 13 bases between. The CDR3 totals 15 residues. Germline V gene sequence: CDR1 SGHVS, CDR2 FNYEAQ.

The rearrangement joins TRBV7-2 to TRBJ1-5; 7 nucleotides match TRBD1. Germline V gene lookup returns CDR1 SGHTA and CDR2 FQGNSA. The CDR3 spans 14 residues. The V segment lost 5 bases and the J segment 3 bases; nucleotides outside the gene matches: 4. CDR3 nucleotides: TGTGCCAGCAGCCGGGACAGCCTCAATCAGCCCCAGCATTTT. Its translation is CASSRDSLNQPQHF.

The V gene is TRBV3-1, the J gene TRBJ2-3; D not certain. V lost 1 base and J lost 9, with 8 bases in between. CDR1 is LGHDT and CDR2 is YNNKEL in the germline V gene (reference sequence). There are 12 residues in the CDR3. The CDR3 sequence: CASSQGIQTQYF. Written as DNA, the CDR3 is TGTGCCAGCAGCCAAGGTATACAAACGCAGTATTTT.